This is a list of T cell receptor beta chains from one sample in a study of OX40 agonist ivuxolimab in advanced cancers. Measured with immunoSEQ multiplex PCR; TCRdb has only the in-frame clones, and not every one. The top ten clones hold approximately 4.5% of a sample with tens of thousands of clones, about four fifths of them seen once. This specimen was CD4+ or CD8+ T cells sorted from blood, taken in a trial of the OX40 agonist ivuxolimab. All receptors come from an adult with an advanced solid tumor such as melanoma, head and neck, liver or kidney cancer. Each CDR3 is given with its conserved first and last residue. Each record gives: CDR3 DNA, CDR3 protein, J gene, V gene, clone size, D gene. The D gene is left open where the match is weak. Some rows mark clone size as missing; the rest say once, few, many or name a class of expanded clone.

CDR3nt: TGTGCCATCAGTGAGACAGGGGGAAATCAGCCCCAGCATTTT; CDR3aa: CAISETGGNQPQHF; j_gene: TRBJ1-5; v_gene: TRBV10-3; abundance: -; d_gene: TRBD1
CDR3nt: TGCGCCAGCAGCCAAGCCCCTTCGGAGAACACTGAAGCTTTCTTT; CDR3aa: CASSQAPSENTEAFF; j_gene: TRBJ1-1; v_gene: TRBV4-1; abundance: -; d_gene: -
CDR3nt: TGTGCCAGCTCACCACCCGAGGGGCGACTGTTTTTT; CDR3aa: CASSPPEGRLFF; j_gene: TRBJ1-4; v_gene: TRBV18; abundance: -; d_gene: -
CDR3nt: TGTGCCAGCAGCCCCCAGTCGGGACTACACTCCTACGAGCAGTACTTC; CDR3aa: CASSPQSGLHSYEQYF; j_gene: TRBJ2-7; v_gene: TRBV9; abundance: -; d_gene: TRBD2
CDR3nt: TGTGCCAGCAGCTTAGTAAGTCGACTCGTGAACACCGGGGAGCTGTTTTTT; CDR3aa: CASSLVSRLVNTGELFF; j_gene: TRBJ2-2; v_gene: TRBV5-6; abundance: -; d_gene: -
CDR3nt: TGTGCCAGCAGTTTATCGGACAGGGGTGCCACTGAAGCTTTCTTT; CDR3aa: CASSLSDRGATEAFF; j_gene: TRBJ1-1; v_gene: TRBV27; abundance: -; d_gene: TRBD1
CDR3nt: TGTGCCATTGGGACTAGCGGGTACAATGAGCAGTTCTTC; CDR3aa: CAIGTSGYNEQFF; j_gene: TRBJ2-1; v_gene: TRBV10-3; abundance: -; d_gene: TRBD2
CDR3nt: TGTGCCAGCAGCTTCACAGGGGACCCCTCTGGAAACACCATATATTTT; CDR3aa: CASSFTGDPSGNTIYF; j_gene: TRBJ1-3; v_gene: TRBV7-9; abundance: -; d_gene: TRBD1
CDR3nt: TGTGCCAGCAGGGGGGCCAGGTCCTATGGCTACACCTTC; CDR3aa: CASRGARSYGYTF; j_gene: TRBJ1-2; v_gene: TRBV28; abundance: -; d_gene: -
CDR3nt: TGTGCCAGCAGCTTAGGGGCAGGGGTCGGGGAAAAACTGTTTTTT; CDR3aa: CASSLGAGVGEKLFF; j_gene: TRBJ1-4; v_gene: TRBV7-2; abundance: -; d_gene: -
CDR3nt: TGTGCCAGCAGTATATCAGGGACGGCCCCAAATCAGCCCCAGCATTTT; CDR3aa: CASSISGTAPNQPQHF; j_gene: TRBJ1-5; v_gene: TRBV28; abundance: -; d_gene: -
CDR3nt: TGCGCCAGCAGCCGGACAGCGGCCGGGGAGCTGTTTTTT; CDR3aa: CASSRTAAGELFF; j_gene: TRBJ2-2; v_gene: TRBV5-1; abundance: -; d_gene: -
CDR3nt: TGTGCCAGCAGCTTGTACCGGGGGGCCGCCAGCACAGATACGCAGTATTTT; CDR3aa: CASSLYRGAASTDTQYF; j_gene: TRBJ2-3; v_gene: TRBV5-4; abundance: -; d_gene: -
CDR3nt: TGTGCCAGCAGCCGCCGACTAGACTACAATGAGCAGTTCTTC; CDR3aa: CASSRRLDYNEQFF; j_gene: TRBJ2-1; v_gene: TRBV9; abundance: -; d_gene: -
CDR3nt: TGTGCCAGCAGCCGGACAGGAAGCGGGGAGCTGTTTTTT; CDR3aa: CASSRTGSGELFF; j_gene: TRBJ2-2; v_gene: TRBV11-1; abundance: -; d_gene: TRBD1
CDR3nt: TGTGCCAGCAGTTTGGGACTAGCGGGAGCCAATGAGCAGTTCTTC; CDR3aa: CASSLGLAGANEQFF; j_gene: TRBJ2-1; v_gene: TRBV6-6; abundance: -; d_gene: TRBD2
CDR3nt: TGTGCCAGCAGTGAAGATTCGGGACCGACAATGGGGGGCTACACCTTC; CDR3aa: CASSEDSGPTMGGYTF; j_gene: TRBJ1-2; v_gene: TRBV27; abundance: -; d_gene: -
CDR3nt: TGTGCCAGTCCGCCGGACGGGACCTACGAGCAGTACTTC; CDR3aa: CASPPDGTYEQYF; j_gene: TRBJ2-7; v_gene: TRBV6-1; abundance: -; d_gene: -
CDR3nt: TGCGCCAGCAGCCAAGGCAGGGGAGGAGAGACCCAGTACTTC; CDR3aa: CASSQGRGGETQYF; j_gene: TRBJ2-5; v_gene: TRBV5-1; abundance: -; d_gene: -
CDR3nt: TGCGCCAGCAGCTTTACTACTAGCGGGAGGGGGACAGATACGCAGTATTTT; CDR3aa: CASSFTTSGRGTDTQYF; j_gene: TRBJ2-3; v_gene: TRBV5-1; abundance: -; d_gene: TRBD2
CDR3nt: TGTGCCAGCTCACCTCAGGGGGCGAACACCGGGGAGCTGTTTTTT; CDR3aa: CASSPQGANTGELFF; j_gene: TRBJ2-2; v_gene: TRBV18; abundance: -; d_gene: TRBD1
CDR3nt: TGTGCCATCAAAGGACAGGGGAGCACTGAAGCTTTCTTT; CDR3aa: CAIKGQGSTEAFF; j_gene: TRBJ1-1; v_gene: TRBV10-3; abundance: once; d_gene: TRBD1
CDR3nt: TGTGCCAGCAGTTCCGGAGGGTCTGGGGCCAACGTCCTGACTTTC; CDR3aa: CASSSGGSGANVLTF; j_gene: TRBJ2-6; v_gene: TRBV28; abundance: -; d_gene: -
CDR3nt: TGTGCCAGCAGTCCGCCCAACAGGGCTACCGGGGAGCTGTTTTTT; CDR3aa: CASSPPNRATGELFF; j_gene: TRBJ2-2; v_gene: TRBV28; abundance: -; d_gene: -
CDR3nt: TGTGCCACCAGTTCAGACGAGCGGCGTGGCTACACCTTC; CDR3aa: CATSSDERRGYTF; j_gene: TRBJ1-2; v_gene: TRBV15; abundance: -; d_gene: -
CDR3nt: TGTGCCAGAAGCTTCTACAGTCTGGCTAATTCACCCCTCCACTTT; CDR3aa: CARSFYSLANSPLHF; j_gene: TRBJ1-6; v_gene: TRBV5-3; abundance: -; d_gene: -
CDR3nt: TGTGCCAGTAGTATAGACACGGCATCGAACACCGGGGAGCTGTTTTTT; CDR3aa: CASSIDTASNTGELFF; j_gene: TRBJ2-2; v_gene: TRBV19; abundance: -; d_gene: -
CDR3nt: TGTGCCAGCAGTTTGCTCGAGGGTGATACGCAGTATTTT; CDR3aa: CASSLLEGDTQYF; j_gene: TRBJ2-3; v_gene: TRBV27; abundance: once; d_gene: -
CDR3nt: TGCGCCAGCAGCAGGGGGGGCGCGGGAAACACCATATATTTT; CDR3aa: CASSRGGAGNTIYF; j_gene: TRBJ1-3; v_gene: TRBV5-1; abundance: -; d_gene: -